The 4 T cell receptor beta chains given below trace back to one sample, sequenced in a study of glioma-infiltrating T cells. Using RNA template, CDR3s of TCR alpha and beta were amplified with iRepertoire arm-PCR. One entry per CDR3 protein, called by TCRdb with MiXCR from the multiplex PCR reads. The data contain approximately 88,000 distinct CDR3 sequences, 20% to 25% of them seen just once; the ten biggest clones take up over 5.5%. The specimen sequenced was glioma tissue, nonneoplastic brain tissue, or PBMCs (not recorded which). The receptor source for this set is a human donor with low-grade glioma or glioblastoma, undergoing nonglioma brain surgery, or in good health (not recorded which).

This clonotype has only a few counts. The chain links TRBV12-3 or TRBV12-4 to TRBJ1-5, with D possibly matching TRBD1 (6 bases). CDR3 length equals 15 residues. V was clipped by 1 base and J by 4 bases, with 11 bases between them. CDR3 coding DNA: TGTGCCAGCAGTTTAGATAGGACAGCTAATCAGCCCCAGCATTTT. It codes for CASSLDRTANQPQHF.

This clonotype was observed at least ten times. The rearrangement links TRBV10-2 to TRBJ1-6; weak D call: TRBD1 (6 bases). The CDR3 has 13 residues. Trimming shortened V by 7 bases and J by 7 bases, and 11 bases separated the two germline ends. CDR1 WSHSY and CDR2 SAAADI come from the germline V gene. CDR3 nucleotide sequence: TGCGCCAGCAAAAGACAGGAGAATTCACCCCTCCACTTT. Its translation is CASKRQENSPLHF.

In its sample, this clonotype was seen many times. The chain uses TRBV7-2 and TRBJ2-1; TRBD1 is a possible D gene (7 bases). In germline, CDR1 is SGHTA, CDR2 FQGNSA. The CDR3 sequence is 15 residues long. The V gene lost 2 bases and the J gene lost 3 bases, with 11 bases spanning the gap. Written as DNA, the CDR3 is TGTGCCAGCAGCTTAAGGCAGGGGGGCTACAATGAGCAGTTCTTC. Amino acid sequence: CASSLRQGGYNEQFF.

The table lists this clonotype with many counts. The chain employs TRBV6-6 and TRBJ2-7, with D possibly TRBD2 on 6 matching bases. Germline V lookup: CDR1 MNHNY, CDR2 SVGAGI (reference sequence). This CDR3 has 16 amino acids. With 0 bases removed from V and 3 bases from J, the gap between germline ends came to 15 bases. The CDR3 loop is CASSYSSGLDYYEQYF. CDR3 in DNA: TGTGCCAGCAGTTACTCCTCGGGGTTGGACTACTACGAGCAGTACTTC.